This passage covers 27 T cell receptor beta chains from one sample sequenced in a study of identical twins. TCRdb ran MiXCR on the 5' RACE reads and lists one entry per CDR3 protein. The sample lists over 200,000 distinct CDR3 sequences; around 9.6% were seen once. Material: memory (CD45RO+) T cells sorted from blood. The receptors stem from a woman aged 18-29 years in good health.

This clonotype occurred many times. The V and J genes are TRBV6-4 and TRBJ1-1; 7 nucleotides line up with TRBD1. The V and J ends lost 3 bases and 4 bases, in that order; junction bases with no gene match: 8. The CDR3 spans 15 residues. CDR1 and CDR2 from the germline V gene are MRHNA and SNTAGT. CDR3 loop: CASSEGQGEGTEAFF. CDR3 coding DNA: TGTGCCAGCAGTGAGGGCCAGGGGGAAGGCACTGAAGCTTTCTTT.

This clonotype appeared a few times. The chain links TRBV12-3 or TRBV12-4 to TRBJ1-6; perhaps TRBD1 as D (6 bases). This CDR3 spans 18 amino acids. Trimming removed 5 bases from V and 6 bases from J, with 23 bases in between. The CDR3 region has the DNA TGTGCCAGCAGTGGGGCGATGGGGGGGCGTTCGTTTAATTCACCCCTCCACTTT. Translated: CASSGAMGGRSFNSPLHF.

V gene TRBV4-2 combines with J gene TRBJ1-1, with 12 bases fitting TRBD1. The CDR3 is 15 amino acids. CDR1 and CDR2 (germline): LGHNA, YNFKEQ. The V and J ends lost 1 base and 4 bases, in that order; junction bases with no gene match: 1. As DNA, the CDR3 is TGTGCCAGCAGCCAAGGGGGACAGGGGGCCACTGAAGCTTTCTTT. This codes for CASSQGGQGATEAFF.

The gene calls are TRBV5-1 and TRBJ2-2, with D hard to call. With 5 bases removed from V and 6 bases from J, the gap between germline ends came to 14 bases. Germline CDR1 and CDR2: SGHRS and YFSETQ. This CDR3 has 14 amino acids. CDR3 loop: CASSYSLLAGELFF. The CDR3 nucleotides are TGCGCCAGCAGTTATTCGCTTCTGGCCGGGGAGCTGTTTTTT.

In this sample, this clonotype turned up many times. V and J are TRBV20-1 and TRBJ2-5; 10 bases fit TRBD1. CDR3 length equals 15 residues. V lost 0 bases and J lost 5; bases outside the gene matches: 6. Germline lookup yields CDR1 DFQATT and CDR2 SNEGSKA (reference sequence). CDR3 residues: CSAREGGQGLETQYF. The CDR3 DNA sequence: TGCAGTGCTAGAGAAGGGGGACAGGGGTTGGAGACCCAGTACTTC.

CDR3 DNA: TGTGCCAGCAGCTTCTCTCCGGGTGGCCTAAACACTGAAGCTTTCTTT. The encoded protein is CASSFSPGGLNTEAFF. This chain joins TRBV12-3 or TRBV12-4 and TRBJ1-1; D gene ambiguous. Trimming pared 6 bases from V and 2 bases from J, leaving 19 bases between. The CDR3 sequence is 16 residues long.

This clonotype has only a few counts. The chain links TRBV29-1 to TRBJ2-7, with D unresolved. The CDR3 spans 11 residues. Germline V gene data show CDR1 as SQVTM and CDR2 as ANQGSEA. V was cut by 7 bases and J by 2 bases, with 9 bases left in between. The CDR3 protein is CSASVTYEQYF. CDR3 DNA sequence: TGCAGCGCCTCCGTTACCTACGAGCAGTACTTC.

This clonotype was observed at least ten times. This sequence joins TRBV4-3 and TRBJ2-1; D not resolved. V was trimmed by 0 bases and J by 7 bases, leaving 13 bases between them. The CDR3 runs 15 residues. Germline assignment: CDR1 LGHNA and CDR2 YSLEER. In nucleotides, the CDR3 is TGCGCCAGCAGCCAAGATCACAACGCTCCGAATGAGCAGTTCTTC. It translates to CASSQDHNAPNEQFF.

The rearrangement uses TRBV11-2 and TRBJ2-1; a possible D gene is TRBD2 (5 bases). CDR1 is SGHAT and CDR2 is FQNNGV in the germline V gene. CDR3 length: 16 amino acids. Between the trimmed V and J ends, which lost 3 bases and 7 bases, there was a span of 19 bases. CDR3 bases: TGTGCCAGCAGCTTCCAGAGCGGTCTCCAAGGAAATGAGCAGTTCTTC. This translates into CASSFQSGLQGNEQFF.

This clonotype has only a few counts. V is TRBV5-1 and J is TRBJ2-7; 7 positions agree with TRBD1. The CDR3 is 14 residues long. Trimming removed 4 bases from V and 7 bases from J; junction bases left unmatched: 11. CDR1 is SGHRS, CDR2 YFSETQ, per germline. The CDR3 nucleotides are TGCGCCAGCAGCACCCGGGACAGAGGACGGGAGCAGTACTTC. Protein product: CASSTRDRGREQYF.

This clonotype was detected only a few times. The chain employs TRBV7-9 and TRBJ2-1; D might be TRBD1 or TRBD2, each matching 5 bases. This CDR3 has 13 amino acids. V was pared by 8 bases and J by 9 bases, with 17 bases between. Germline lookup yields CDR1 SEHNR and CDR2 FQNEAQ (reference sequence). The CDR3 sequence: CASRPLGAGEQFF. The CDR3 DNA follows: TGTGCCAGCCGACCCCTCGGGGCGGGTGAGCAGTTCTTC.

This clonotype has more than one count but fewer than ten. The V gene is TRBV27, the J gene TRBJ2-2; perhaps TRBD2 as D (5 bases). Germline values: CDR1 MNHEY, CDR2 SMNVEV (reference sequence). This CDR3 contains 16 residues. V was trimmed by 8 bases and J by 0 bases, leaving 16 bases between them. The CDR3 loop is CASSRMFGANTGELFF. CDR3 coding DNA: TGTGCCAGCTCCAGGATGTTCGGGGCGAACACCGGGGAGCTGTTTTTT.

This clonotype has only a few counts. This sequence joins TRBV6-5 and TRBJ2-1; 9 nucleotides line up with TRBD1. Trimming cost V 7 bases and J 15 bases; bases outside gene matches: 7. The CDR3 sequence is 11 residues long. CDR1 is MNHEY, CDR2 SVGAGI, per germline. For the CDR3, the DNA is TGTGCCAGCACCTTAGGACAGGGGCTGTTCTTC. Amino acids: CASTLGQGLFF.

This clonotype was counted between two and nine times. The gene calls are TRBV19 and TRBJ2-6; no firm D call. Germline CDR1 reads LNHDA; CDR2 reads SQIVND (reference sequence). Trimming left V 1 base short and J 0 bases short, with 7 bases between. CDR3 size: 16 residues. In nucleotides, the CDR3 is TGTGCCAGTAGTATAGTGAGCCCCTCTGGGGCCAACGTCCTGACTTTC. Translated, it gives CASSIVSPSGANVLTF.

The chain recombines TRBV7-2 with TRBJ1-5; possibly TRBD1 for D (6 bases). CDR3 length equals 13 residues. V was clipped by 5 bases and J by 7 bases, with 12 bases between them. The germline gives CDR1 SGHTA, CDR2 FQGNSA. Here the CDR3 DNA reads TGTGCCAGCAGCCTGGGACACCGACAGCCCCAGCATTTT. Amino acids: CASSLGHRQPQHF.

The gene calls are TRBV5-1 and TRBJ1-1, with unresolved D. Deletions cut 0 bases from V and 4 bases from J, with 13 bases between. Germline-derived CDR1 and CDR2 are SGHRS and YFSETQ. The CDR3 is made up of 15 amino acids. This chain's CDR3 is CASSLAVLGSTEAFF. The CDR3 nucleotides are TGCGCCAGCAGCTTGGCGGTATTGGGTAGCACTGAAGCTTTCTTT.

J is TRBJ2-3 and V is TRBV20-1; 8 nucleotides agree with TRBD1. V trimming: 3 bases; J trimming: 8 bases; junction bases outside the gene matches: 4. This CDR3 spans 12 amino acids. Germline CDR1 reads DFQATT; CDR2 reads SNEGSKA (reference sequence). The CDR3 DNA reads TGCAGTGCTAGGACAGGGGATGGTACGCAGTATTTT. It is translated as CSARTGDGTQYF.

The sample holds a few counts of this clonotype. The rearrangement uses TRBV20-1 and TRBJ1-2, with D possibly being TRBD1 (5 bases). CDR3 length: 13 residues. Germline V gene data show CDR1 as DFQATT and CDR2 as SNEGSKA (reference sequence). Between the trimmed V and J ends, which lost 3 bases and 8 bases, there was a span of 16 bases. The CDR3 sequence is CSASRAGVRGYTF. CDR3 bases: TGCAGTGCTAGTAGGGCGGGGGTACGAGGCTACACCTTC.

This clonotype was counted ten times or more. This chain links TRBV20-1 with TRBJ1-4, with D maybe TRBD1 (5 bases). CDR1 is DFQATT, CDR2 SNEGSKA, per germline (reference sequence). V dropped 1 base and J dropped 1 base, with 13 bases sitting between them. The CDR3 is 16 residues long. CDR3 protein: CSARVLGGVTNEKLFF. The CDR3 nucleotides are TGCAGTGCTAGAGTCCTCGGGGGAGTAACTAATGAAAAACTGTTTTTT.

The table lists this clonotype with many counts. The chain uses TRBV9 and TRBJ2-6; D uncertain. Germline V CDR1 and CDR2: SGDLS, YYNGEE. V lost 0 bases, J lost 2 bases, and 9 bases lay in between. The CDR3 has 16 residues. CDR3 bases: TGTGCCAGCAGCGTAGATTGGCGCCCTGGGGCCAACGTCCTGACTTTC. Translating gives CASSVDWRPGANVLTF.

CDR3 in DNA: TGTGCCAGCAGCCAAGTCGGGACAGGGAGCCACGTCTACGAGCAGTACTTC. This codes for CASSQVGTGSHVYEQYF. The chain carries TRBV3-1 and TRBJ2-7, with 9 bases identical to TRBD1. Trimming at V came to 1 base and at J to 3 bases, leaving 10 bases not matched to a gene. Looked up from germline, CDR1 is LGHDT and CDR2 is YNNKEL (reference sequence). The CDR3 contains 17 residues.

The genes are TRBV5-6 and TRBJ1-3; D gene uncertain. With 4 bases removed from V and 0 bases from J, the gap between germline ends came to 8 bases. Germline V gene lookup returns CDR1 SGHDT and CDR2 YYEEEE. This CDR3 contains 14 residues. CDR3 DNA: TGTGCCAGCAGCCCTGACCTCTCTGGAAACACCATATATTTT. Protein product: CASSPDLSGNTIYF.

This chain joins TRBV3-1 and TRBJ1-6; TRBD1 aligns across 8 bases. Germline loops: CDR1 LGHDT, CDR2 YNNKEL (reference sequence). The J segment lost 5 bases and the V segment lost 4 bases, leaving 13 bases of the junction unmatched. The CDR3 is 18 amino acids. CDR3 residues: CASSPNQGAVLNNSPLHF. For the CDR3, the DNA is TGTGCCAGCAGCCCGAACCAGGGGGCGGTCCTAAATAATTCACCCCTCCACTTT.

In regard to this clonotype: Germline and junction disagree at one end, which may indicate a read error. CDR3 sequence reads: CASRTPNNGELFF. CDR3 in DNA: TGTGCCAGCAGAACTCCGAACAACGGGGAGCTGTTTTTT. The rearrangement uses TRBV12-3 or TRBV12-4 and TRBJ2-2; D gene unclear. The CDR3 consists of 13 residues.

The rearrangement links TRBV29-1 to TRBJ1-1; 7 positions match TRBD1. This CDR3 is 13 amino acids long. Germline V lookup: CDR1 SQVTM, CDR2 ANQGSEA. Trimming took 7 bases from V and 5 from J; bases not matched to a gene: 10. This chain's CDR3 is CSASHRGGTEAFF. The CDR3 nucleotides read TGCAGCGCCAGCCACAGGGGAGGGACTGAAGCTTTCTTT.

This clonotype came up a few times. J is TRBJ1-1 and V is TRBV7-6, with 9 positions matching TRBD1. Trimming removed 5 bases from V and 4 bases from J; junction bases left unmatched: 2. The CDR3 sequence is 13 residues long. Germline-derived CDR1 and CDR2 are SGHVS and FNYEAQ. CDR3 DNA: TGTGCCAGCAGCCGGACAGGGGTCACTGAAGCTTTCTTT. It codes for CASSRTGVTEAFF.

In this sample, this clonotype turned up a few times. The V gene is TRBV7-2, the J gene TRBJ1-3, with TRBD1 matching 7 bases. Germline V CDR1 and CDR2: SGHTA, FQGNSA. The ends lost 2 bases at V and 3 bases at J; junction bases unmatched: 1. This CDR3 contains 14 residues. For the CDR3, the DNA is TGTGCCAGCAGCTTACAGGGGGGTGGAAACACCATATATTTT. Translating it yields CASSLQGGGNTIYF.